Following are 13 T cell receptor beta chains from one sample sequenced in a study of cytomegalovirus exposure and HLA in healthy donors (dated by TCRdb to the late 2010s). Library generation was performed with the immunoSEQ multiplex PCR assay. The multiplex PCR relied on a mix of 60 forward primers for TCR Vbeta segments and 13 reverse primers for TCR Jbeta segments. TCRdb stores this immuneACCESS table with in-frame sequences only. Part of the clones is absent; in the studies checked, under half of the shortfall reflects unresolved V genes, and no reason is known for the rest. This sample holds tens of thousands of clones; around 82% were observed only once. The ten largest clones take up around 7.4% of the sample. Material: PBMCs. The source of these receptors is a man between 18 and 29 years old in good health and CMV-seropositive.

The rearrangement joins TRBV28 to TRBJ2-7; 11 bases map to TRBD1. The junction had 6 bases not matched to a gene; V was cut back by 7 bases and J by 4 bases. From germline, CDR1 is MDHEN and CDR2 SYDVKM. The CDR3 is 14 residues long. CDR3 in amino acids: CASTPRDRGYEQYF. The CDR3 DNA reads TGTGCCAGCACCCCTCGGGACAGGGGGTACGAGCAGTACTTC.

The gene calls are TRBV29-1 and TRBJ1-1; 7 nucleotides align to TRBD1. The CDR3 is 12 residues long. Germline-derived CDR1 and CDR2 are SQVTM and ANQGSEA. The trim removed 2 bases at V and 10 bases at J, leaving 7 bases unmatched. The CDR3 is CSVELGQVAAFF. The CDR3 DNA reads TGCAGCGTTGAACTAGGACAGGTTGCAGCTTTCTTT. The whole variable domain, remainder taken from reference TRBV29-1 and TRBJ1-1, is SAVISQKPSRDICQRGTSLTIQCQVDSQVTMMFWYRQQPGQSLTLIATANQGSEATYESGFVIDKFPISRPNLTFSTLTVSNMSPEDSSIYLCSVELGQVAAFFGQGTRLTVV.

The chain has TRBV30 and TRBJ1-5, with unresolved D. Trimming shortened V by 0 bases and J by 6 bases, and 12 bases separated the two germline ends. CDR1 and CDR2 (germline): GTSNPN, SVGIG (reference sequence). CDR3 length: 14 residues. CDR3 loop: CAWSVVSGGQPQHF. CDR3 coding DNA: TGTGCCTGGAGTGTAGTCTCGGGTGGTCAGCCCCAGCATTTT.

The chain carries TRBV30 and TRBJ2-7; 8 bases agree with TRBD1. Losses at the gene ends were 4 bases for V and 0 bases for J; bases not matched to a gene: 8. CDR3 length equals 15 residues. Germline V CDR1 and CDR2: GTSNPN, SVGIG (reference sequence). CDR3 in amino acids: CAWNSGQGPSYEQYF. CDR3 DNA sequence: TGTGCCTGGAACTCCGGACAGGGACCCTCCTACGAGCAGTACTTC.

The chain combines TRBV6-5 with TRBJ2-1; 12 positions agree with TRBD2. Germline V gene lookup returns CDR1 MNHEY and CDR2 SVGAGI. V was pared by 5 bases and J by 3 bases, with 2 bases of the junction left unmatched. This CDR3 spans 15 amino acids. The CDR3 region has the DNA TGTGCCAGCAGTCCGACTAGCGGGAGCTACAATGAGCAGTTCTTC. Its translation: CASSPTSGSYNEQFF.

This rearrangement joins TRBV7-8 to TRBJ1-2; D not resolved. The V gene's germline CDR1 is SGHVS and CDR2 FQNEAQ. The CDR3 has 15 residues. V shed 4 bases and J shed 1 base, with 13 bases lying between them. The CDR3 spells CASSSSIGDNYGYTF. In DNA form, the CDR3 reads TGTGCCAGCAGCTCTTCTATCGGAGATAACTATGGCTACACCTTC.

The genes are TRBV5-1 and TRBJ2-2; D may be TRBD1 (5 bases). This CDR3 is 14 amino acids long. CDR1 is SGHRS and CDR2 is YFSETQ in the germline V gene. Trimming left V 0 bases short and J 7 bases short, with 10 bases between. CDR3 nucleotides: TGCGCCAGCAGCTTGGACAGGTTAGACGGGGAGCTGTTTTTT. Its protein is CASSLDRLDGELFF.

The genes are TRBV7-2 and TRBJ1-1, with D possibly TRBD1 on 5 matching bases. Trimming stripped 6 bases from V and 5 bases from J, with 22 bases between. Germline lookup yields CDR1 SGHTA and CDR2 FQGNSA. The CDR3 extends over 16 amino acids. The CDR3 DNA reads TGTGCCAGCAGTCGCGCTTTGGCTAGGGGCGGTACTGAAGCTTTCTTT. Protein: CASSRALARGGTEAFF.

The genes are TRBV7-2 and TRBJ1-3; TRBD1 matches at 8 bases. The germline V gene has CDR1 SGHTA and CDR2 FQGNSA. This CDR3 region has 16 residues. V trimming: 1 base; J trimming: 0 bases; junction bases outside the gene matches: 2. The CDR3 DNA sequence: TGTGCCAGCAGCTTAGACAGGGGGGCCTCTGGAAACACCATATATTTT. It encodes CASSLDRGASGNTIYF.

This clone was seen a few times. The rearrangement uses TRBV7-2 and TRBJ1-1, with a weak D call TRBD1 (6 bases). Germline V CDR1 and CDR2: SGHTA, FQGNSA. This CDR3 comprises 14 residues. V was trimmed by 3 bases and J by 3 bases, leaving 11 bases between them. CDR3 in amino acids: CASSFFPGDTEAFF. In DNA form, the CDR3 reads TGTGCCAGCAGCTTTTTTCCAGGGGACACTGAAGCTTTCTTT.

V is TRBV29-1 and J is TRBJ2-1, with D possibly being TRBD2 (5 bases). V lost 8 bases and J lost 12, with 11 bases in between. Germline-derived CDR1 and CDR2 are SQVTM and ANQGSEA. This CDR3 is 9 amino acids long. The CDR3 bases are TGCAGCTCCCGACTACGGCAGTTCTTC. Amino acids: CSSRLRQFF.

The genes are TRBV4-2 and TRBJ1-1, with D perhaps matching TRBD1 (5 bases). The germline V and J ends were trimmed by 1 base and 0 bases, with 12 bases remaining between them. Germline CDR1 reads LGHNA; CDR2 reads YNFKEQ. The CDR3 is 16 residues long. This CDR3 reads CASSQAAGEMNTEAFF. The DNA for the CDR3 is TGTGCCAGCAGCCAAGCCGCGGGGGAAATGAACACTGAAGCTTTCTTT.

The chain carries TRBV10-1 and TRBJ1-2, with 10 bases aligning to TRBD1. The CDR3 runs 14 residues. The germline gives CDR1 WNHNN, CDR2 SYGVQD (reference sequence). Trimming took 5 bases from V and 4 from J; bases not matched to a gene: 4. DNA of the CDR3: TGCGCCAGCAGTCCCGGGACAGGGGCCTATGGCTACACCTTC. Protein sequence: CASSPGTGAYGYTF.